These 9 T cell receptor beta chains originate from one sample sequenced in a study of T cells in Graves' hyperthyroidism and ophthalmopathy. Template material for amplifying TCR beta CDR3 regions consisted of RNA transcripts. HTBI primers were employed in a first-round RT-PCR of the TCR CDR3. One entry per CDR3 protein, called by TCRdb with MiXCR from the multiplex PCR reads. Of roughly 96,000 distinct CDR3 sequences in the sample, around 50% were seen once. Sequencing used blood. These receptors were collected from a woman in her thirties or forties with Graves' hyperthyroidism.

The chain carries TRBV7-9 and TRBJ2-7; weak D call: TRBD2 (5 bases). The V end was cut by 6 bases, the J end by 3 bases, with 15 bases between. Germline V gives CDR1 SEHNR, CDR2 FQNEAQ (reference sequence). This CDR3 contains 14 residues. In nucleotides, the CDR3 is TGTGCCAGCAGTATCGGAGGTGGTGGCTACGAGCAGTACTTC. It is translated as CASSIGGGGYEQYF.

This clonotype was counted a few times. CDR3 protein: CSARGSIQETQYF. The DNA of the CDR3 is TGCAGTGCTAGAGGGTCCATTCAAGAGACCCAGTACTTC. The chain uses TRBV20-1 and TRBJ2-5; D not resolved. The CDR3 runs 13 residues. Germline CDR1 DFQATT, CDR2 SNEGSKA (reference sequence). V lost 1 base and J 2 bases, leaving 8 bases between the germline ends.

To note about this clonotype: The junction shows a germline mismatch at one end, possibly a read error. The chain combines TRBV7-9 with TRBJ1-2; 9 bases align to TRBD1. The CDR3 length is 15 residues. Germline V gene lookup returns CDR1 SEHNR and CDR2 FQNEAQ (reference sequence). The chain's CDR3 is CASSSPGQGFNGYAF. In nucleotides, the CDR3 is TGCGCCAGCAGCTCTCCGGGACAGGGCTTCAATGGCTACGCCTTC.

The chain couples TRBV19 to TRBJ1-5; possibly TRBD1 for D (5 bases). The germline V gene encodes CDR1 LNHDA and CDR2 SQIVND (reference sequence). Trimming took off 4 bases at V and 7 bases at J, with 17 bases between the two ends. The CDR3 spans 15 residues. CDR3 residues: CASSTDGGFWQPQHF. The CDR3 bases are TGTGCCAGTAGTACAGATGGGGGATTCTGGCAGCCCCAGCATTTT.

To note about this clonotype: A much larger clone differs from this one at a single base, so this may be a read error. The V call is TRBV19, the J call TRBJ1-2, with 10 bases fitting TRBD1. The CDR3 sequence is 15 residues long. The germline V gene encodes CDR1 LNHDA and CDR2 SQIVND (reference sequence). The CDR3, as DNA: TGTGCCAGTTGGACAGGGGGAAGGAGTAACTATGGCTACGCCTTC. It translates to CASWTGGRSNYGYAF.

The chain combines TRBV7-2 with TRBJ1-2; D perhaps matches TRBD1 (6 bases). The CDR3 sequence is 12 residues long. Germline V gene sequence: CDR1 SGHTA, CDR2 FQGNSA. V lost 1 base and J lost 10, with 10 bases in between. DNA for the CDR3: TGTGCCAGCAGCTTAGGAGGGGGTCTCTACACCTTC. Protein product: CASSLGGGLYTF.

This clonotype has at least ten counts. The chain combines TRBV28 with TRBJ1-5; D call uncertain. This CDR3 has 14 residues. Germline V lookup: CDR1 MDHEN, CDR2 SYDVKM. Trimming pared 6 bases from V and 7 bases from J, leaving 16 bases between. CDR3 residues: CASRPLRGWQPQHF. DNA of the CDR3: TGTGCCAGCAGGCCCCTCCGGGGTTGGCAGCCCCAGCATTTT.

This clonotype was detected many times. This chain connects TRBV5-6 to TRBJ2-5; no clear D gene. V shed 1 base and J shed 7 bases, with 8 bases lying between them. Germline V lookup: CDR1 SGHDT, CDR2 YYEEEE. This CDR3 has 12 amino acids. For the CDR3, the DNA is TGTGCCAGCAGCTTGCCCTCTGGGACCCAGTACTTC. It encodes CASSLPSGTQYF.

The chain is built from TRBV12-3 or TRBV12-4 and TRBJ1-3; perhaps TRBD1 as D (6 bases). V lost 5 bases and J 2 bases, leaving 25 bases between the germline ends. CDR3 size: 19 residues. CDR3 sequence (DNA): TGTGCCAGCAGTCGACTCAAGATGGCAGGGGTGGGTGCTGGAAACACCATATATTTT. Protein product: CASSRLKMAGVGAGNTIYF.